This T cell receptor (beta chain) was identified in a study of human T cells and chemical hapten exposure. Time point noted: patch test 1, 2 weeks after DPC sensitization. As for treatment: therapeutic diphenylcyclopropenone sensitization with weekly scalp DPC. Patients had alopecia, were aged 18 to 70, and were not pregnant. Using its own MiXCR run on the RACE reads, TCRdb lists one record per CDR3 protein. In the table there are 300,000 to 450,000 distinct CDR3 sequences, more than 4.5% of which are singletons. The source material was whole blood, sampled in connection with sensitization to the hapten diphenylcyclopropenone (DPC). The receptor was isolated from a woman between 45 and 60 years old with alopecia areata. Some clones in this sample may be carry-over from other donors' samples.

The CDR3 DNA is TGTGCCAGCCAGATGCGGACAGGGGTTAACGAGCAGTACTTC. Amino acids: CASQMRTGVNEQYF. The chain carries TRBV18 and TRBJ2-7, with 9 bases that match TRBD1. This CDR3 contains 14 residues. V was pared by 8 bases and J by 5 bases, with 10 bases of the junction left unmatched. Germline loops: CDR1 KGHSH, CDR2 LQKENI.